The 14 T cell receptor beta chains presented below share a single source sample, sequenced in a study of shared clonotypes between healthy human individuals. Only in-frame clones appear in the TCRdb table, and some are missing; sequencing was by immunoSEQ multiplex PCR. Altogether roughly 500,000 clones are present, less than 96% being singletons, with the ten largest covering about 0.064%. Sequencing used naive CD4+ T cells sorted from blood. Specified subset: CD45RA+ positively selected. The source of these receptors is a woman aged 30 to 39 in good health.

The J gene is TRBJ2-5, the V gene TRBV7-2; 13 bases map to TRBD2. TRBJ2-7 matches the DNA end more closely, so the J call is doubtful. The CDR3 is 16 residues long. Germline CDR1 is SGHTA and CDR2 is FQGNSA. The CDR3 DNA reads as TGTGCCAGCAGCCCTGAGTTCGGACTAGCGGGAGCCGAGCAGTACTTC. It yields the protein CASSPEFGLAGAEQYF.

The gene calls are TRBV6-6 and TRBJ2-3, with D tentatively TRBD1 or TRBD2 (6 bases each). V was pared by 2 bases and J by 4 bases, with 13 bases between. CDR1 MNHNY and CDR2 SVGAGI come from the germline V gene (reference sequence). CDR3 size: 15 residues. The chain's CDR3 is CASSYRGERSDTQYF. CDR3 nucleotide sequence: TGTGCCAGCAGTTACAGGGGGGAGCGGTCAGATACGCAGTATTTT.

The chain joins TRBV28 to TRBJ2-7, with 7 bases fitting TRBD1. Germline trimming cut 8 bases from V and 4 bases from J; bases unmatched to any gene: 5. The CDR3 extends over 12 amino acids. Germline lookup yields CDR1 MDHEN and CDR2 SYDVKM. The CDR3 DNA is TGTGCCAGCTCAGAGGGGGCGTACGAGCAGTACTTC. Translating it yields CASSEGAYEQYF.

The chain recombines TRBV19 with TRBJ1-2, with D maybe TRBD1 (6 bases). V was shortened by 5 bases and J by 2 bases, with 9 bases between the two germline ends. The CDR3 runs 13 residues. Germline values: CDR1 LNHDA, CDR2 SQIVND (reference sequence). The CDR3 region is CASSLDRNYGYTF. Here the CDR3 DNA reads TGTGCCAGTAGTCTCGACAGGAACTATGGCTACACCTTC.

The genes are TRBV5-1 and TRBJ2-1, with 9 bases lining up with TRBD1. From germline, CDR1 is SGHRS and CDR2 YFSETQ. The V and J ends lost 1 base and 7 bases, in that order; junction bases with no gene match: 9. The CDR3 covers 16 residues. The CDR3 sequence is CASSLRWDRVANEQFF. In nucleotides, the CDR3 is TGCGCCAGCAGCTTGCGCTGGGACAGGGTAGCAAATGAGCAGTTCTTC.

The J gene is TRBJ2-1, the V gene TRBV5-3; 8 bases align to TRBD2. TRBV5-3 is identified as an open reading frame with a role that is uncertain. Trimming took 6 bases from V and 8 from J; bases not matched to a gene: 10. This CDR3 contains 14 residues. The CDR3 is CARKVRLATDEQFF. Here the CDR3 DNA reads TGTGCCAGAAAGGTGAGACTAGCGACGGATGAGCAGTTCTTC.

CDR3 sequence: CASSSGAAGEWNEQFF. As DNA, the CDR3 is TGTGCCAGCAGCTCCGGGGCTGCGGGAGAGTGGAATGAGCAGTTCTTC. V gene TRBV11-2 combines with J gene TRBJ2-1; 7 nucleotides match TRBD2. Trimming at V came to 4 bases and at J to 7 bases, leaving 13 bases not matched to a gene. Germline-derived CDR1 and CDR2 are SGHAT and FQNNGV. CDR3 length: 16 residues.

The rearrangement links TRBV5-1 to TRBJ2-7, with D possibly TRBD1 on 6 matching bases. Germline-derived CDR1 and CDR2 are SGHRS and YFSETQ. The CDR3 totals 13 residues. The V end lost 5 bases, the J end lost 7 bases, and 16 bases lay between the germline ends. CDR3 DNA sequence: TGCGCCAGCAGAAGCTTTACAGGGCAAGAGCAGTACTTC. As protein: CASRSFTGQEQYF.

The chain carries TRBV2 and TRBJ2-7; TRBD2 matches 10 bases. Germline CDR1 reads SNHLY; CDR2 reads FYNNEI. V trimming: 7 bases; J trimming: 3 bases; junction bases outside the gene matches: 9. This CDR3 comprises 15 residues. CDR3 sequence reads: CASKEREGENYEQYF. CDR3 sequence (DNA): TGTGCCAGCAAAGAGCGGGAGGGAGAAAACTACGAGCAGTACTTC.

V gene TRBV19 combines with J gene TRBJ2-7, with 10 nucleotides matching TRBD1. Germline loops: CDR1 LNHDA, CDR2 SQIVND (reference sequence). V lost 6 bases, J lost 4 bases, and 3 bases stayed unmatched. CDR3 length: 13 amino acids. The CDR3 region is CASRGTGVYEQYF. CDR3 nucleotides: TGTGCCAGTAGAGGGACAGGGGTTTACGAGCAGTACTTC.

The rearrangement uses TRBV5-5 and TRBJ2-7, with D perhaps matching TRBD1 (6 bases). The CDR3 spans 14 residues. Trimming cost V 6 bases and J 3 bases, with 16 bases left between them. Germline-derived CDR1 and CDR2 are SGHKS and YYEKEE (reference sequence). For the CDR3, the DNA is TGTGCCAGCACCACCGGGACAATCGACTACGAGCAGTACTTC. Residues: CASTTGTIDYEQYF.

This rearrangement joins TRBV4-2 to TRBJ1-2; 11 nucleotides agree with TRBD1. Germline V CDR1 and CDR2: LGHNA, YNFKEQ. V lost 3 bases to trimming and J lost 8 bases; unmatched junction nucleotides: 8. The CDR3 has 15 amino acids. CDR3 region: CASSQGQGVRGGYTF. CDR3 in DNA: TGTGCCAGCAGCCAGGGACAGGGGGTGCGTGGCGGCTACACCTTC.

V and J are TRBV7-9 and TRBJ2-7; 12 bases align to TRBD2. With 5 bases clipped from V and 5 bases from J, the junction kept 13 bases outside the gene matches. Germline V CDR1 and CDR2: SEHNR, FQNEAQ (reference sequence). This CDR3 is 17 amino acids long. In nucleotides, the CDR3 is TGTGCCAGCAGCAGCTCGTGGACTAGCGGGACCTCTGACGAGCAGTACTTC. As protein: CASSSSWTSGTSDEQYF. The whole variable domain, remainder taken from reference TRBV7-9 and TRBJ2-7, is DTGVSQNPRHKITKRGQNVTFRCDPISEHNRLYWYRQTLGQGPEFLTYFQNEAQLEKSRLLSDRFSAERPKGSFSTLEIQRTEQGDSAMYLCASSSSWTSGTSDEQYFGPGTRLTVT.

This clone came up a few times. CDR3 nucleotide sequence: TGTGCCAGCGGACTGGCCGAGCAGTACTTC. Translation gives CASGLAEQYF. The J gene is TRBJ2-7, the V gene TRBV27; tentatively, D is TRBD2 (5 bases). Between the trimmed V and J ends, which lost 8 bases and 6 bases, there was a span of 8 bases. In germline, CDR1 is MNHEY, CDR2 SMNVEV (reference sequence). The CDR3 totals 10 residues.